Each of the 10 T cell receptor beta chains below was sequenced from the same sample in a study of cytomegalovirus exposure and HLA in healthy donors. Profiling relied on immunoSEQ multiplex PCR, and the TCRdb table lists in-frame clones only, not all of them. The sample records 150,000 to 200,000 clones, approximately 89% being singletons. Sequencing was performed on PBMCs. These receptors all come from a young man in good health and CMV-seropositive.

V gene TRBV7-9 combines with J gene TRBJ2-2; 7 bases are a match to TRBD2. Germline loops: CDR1 SEHNR, CDR2 FQNEAQ (reference sequence). The CDR3 spans 15 residues. V shed 3 bases, J shed 0 bases, and the junction held 1 base outside the gene matches. CDR3 residues: CASSFGLANTGELFF. The CDR3 coding sequence is TGTGCCAGCAGCTTCGGACTAGCGAACACCGGGGAGCTGTTTTTT.

The J gene is TRBJ2-3, the V gene TRBV2, with a possible D match to TRBD2 (6 bases). The V end was cut by 6 bases, the J end by 1 base, with 23 bases between. CDR3 length: 18 residues. Germline V gene data show CDR1 as SNHLY and CDR2 as FYNNEI. This chain's CDR3 is CASRSRVLAHSGTDTQYF. The CDR3 coding sequence is TGTGCCAGCAGGTCTCGTGTACTAGCTCACTCCGGCACAGATACGCAGTATTTT.

This chain connects TRBV19 to TRBJ1-3; no reliable D call. Trimming cost V 6 bases and J 4 bases, with 10 bases left between them. Germline V lookup: CDR1 LNHDA, CDR2 SQIVND (reference sequence). This CDR3 is 13 amino acids long. CDR3 sequence: CASRPFGGNTIYF. As DNA, the CDR3 is TGTGCCAGTAGGCCATTCGGGGGAAACACCATATATTTT.

This clone was seen a handful of times. The CDR3 DNA reads TGTGCCAGCAGCGTAGAAGGTTTTAGCGGCAATGAGCAGTTCTTC. Translation gives CASSVEGFSGNEQFF. The genes are TRBV9 and TRBJ2-1; a possible D gene is TRBD2 (6 bases). Trimming took off 0 bases at V and 6 bases at J, with 13 bases between the two ends. This CDR3 has 15 residues. Germline CDR1 reads SGDLS; CDR2 reads YYNGEE. Full variable domain (remainder filled in from reference TRBV9 and TRBJ2-1): DSGVTQTPKHLITATGQRVTLRCSPRSGDLSVYWYQQSLDQGLQFLIQYYNGEERAKGNILERFSAQQFPDLHSELNLSSLELGDSALYFCASSVEGFSGNEQFFGPGTRLTVL.

This clone appeared once. The chain combines TRBV10-3 with TRBJ1-2; 7 positions match TRBD1. With V trimmed by 7 bases and J by 1 base, 6 bases remained unmatched. Germline V CDR1 and CDR2: ENHRY, SYGVKD. The CDR3 has 14 residues. The CDR3 loop reads CAITRDSFNYGYTF. The CDR3 nucleotides read TGTGCCATCACTCGGGACAGTTTTAACTATGGCTACACCTTC.

The chain has TRBV7-6 and TRBJ2-3; TRBD2 matches at 10 bases. V dropped 5 bases and J dropped 2; count of bases not matched to a gene: 4. CDR1 and CDR2 from the germline V gene are SGHVS and FNYEAQ. The CDR3 spans 15 residues. CDR3: CASSLGLADTDTQYF. The CDR3, as DNA: TGTGCCAGCAGCCTAGGACTAGCGGACACAGATACGCAGTATTTT.

V usage is TRBV28 and J usage is TRBJ1-1, with D uncertain. CDR1 MDHEN and CDR2 SYDVKM come from the germline V gene. V lost 6 bases, J lost 3 bases, and 11 bases lay in between. The CDR3 is 13 residues long. DNA for the CDR3: TGTGCCAGCAGCATACAAAGTGACACTGAAGCTTTCTTT. It encodes CASSIQSDTEAFF.

The chain has TRBV2 and TRBJ2-1; 10 nucleotides match TRBD2. Germline loops: CDR1 SNHLY, CDR2 FYNNEI. The CDR3 sequence is 15 residues long. V was pared by 6 bases and J by 8 bases, with 10 bases of the junction left unmatched. This CDR3 reads CASRKLAGVSHEQFF. CDR3 DNA sequence: TGTGCCAGCAGGAAGCTAGCGGGAGTAAGCCATGAGCAGTTCTTC.

The V call is TRBV28, the J call TRBJ2-1; TRBD2 aligns across 8 bases. The germline gives CDR1 MDHEN, CDR2 SYDVKM. With 6 bases clipped from V and 6 bases from J, the junction kept 10 bases outside the gene matches. CDR3 length equals 15 residues. The CDR3 region is CASSLVSGSRNEQFF. In DNA, the CDR3 is TGTGCCAGCAGCCTCGTGAGCGGGAGTCGCAATGAGCAGTTCTTC.

The chain recombines TRBV9 with TRBJ1-3, with 9 bases identical to TRBD1. The J segment lost 4 bases and the V segment lost 3 bases, leaving 17 bases of the junction unmatched. This CDR3 is 19 amino acids long. Germline CDR1 and CDR2: SGDLS and YYNGEE. The CDR3 DNA follows: TGTGCCAGCAGCGAGGGGACAGGGAAGGGCTCTTGGGCGGGAAACACCATATATTTT. Translating gives CASSEGTGKGSWAGNTIYF.